A single count supports the clone carrying this T cell receptor (beta chain). Its antigen is unidentified. The junction departs from the called germline gene at one end, perhaps through a read error. These data originate in a study of cytomegalovirus exposure and HLA in healthy donors. Germline V gene data show CDR1 as SGHVS and CDR2 as FNYEAQ. The CDR3 runs 16 residues. Whole-study results and caveats: Associated with HLA alleles at 0.05 false discovery rate in a later analysis were 16,951 TCR beta sequences. With high specificity and sensitivity, the classifier reportedly diagnosed cytomegalovirus status. In an earlier analysis, productive rearrangement rates for most beta V segments clustered near 87% or 30%. For presence/absence analyses, sequencing depth was assumed to be roughly uniform across donors.

The PCR ran on 60 Vbeta and 13 Jbeta primers. Repertoires were generated with immunoSEQ multiplex PCR, while TCRdb's copy carries only in-frame clones and drops some. The data hold 200,000 to 300,000 clones, with about four fifths observed a single time. The sequenced sample consisted of PBMCs. This receptor was obtained from a woman aged 40 to 50 in good health and CMV-seropositive. The rearrangement uses TRBV7-6 and TRBJ2-5, with 8 bases that match TRBD2. CDR3 region: CASSLDLAGTQEIQYF. The CDR3 DNA is TGTGCCAGCAGCTTAGATTTAGCGGGGACCCAAGAGATCCAGTACTTC.